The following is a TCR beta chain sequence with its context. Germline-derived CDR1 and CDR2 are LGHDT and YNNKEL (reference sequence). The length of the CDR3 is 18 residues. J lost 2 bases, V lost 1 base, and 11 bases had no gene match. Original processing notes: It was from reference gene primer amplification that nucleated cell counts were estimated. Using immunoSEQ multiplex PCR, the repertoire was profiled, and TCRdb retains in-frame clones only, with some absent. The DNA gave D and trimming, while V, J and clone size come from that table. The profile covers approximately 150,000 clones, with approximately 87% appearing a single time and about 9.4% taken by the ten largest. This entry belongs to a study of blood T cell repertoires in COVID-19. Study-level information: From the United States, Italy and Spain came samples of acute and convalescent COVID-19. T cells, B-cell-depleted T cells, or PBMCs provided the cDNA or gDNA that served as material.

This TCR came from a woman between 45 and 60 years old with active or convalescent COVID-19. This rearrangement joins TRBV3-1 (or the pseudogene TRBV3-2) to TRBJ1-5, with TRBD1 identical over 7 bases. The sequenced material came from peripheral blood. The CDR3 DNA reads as TGTGCCAGCAGCCAAGGCTCCTCTACAGGGGTAGGCAATCAGCCCCAGCATTTT. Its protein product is CASSQGSSTGVGNQPQHF.